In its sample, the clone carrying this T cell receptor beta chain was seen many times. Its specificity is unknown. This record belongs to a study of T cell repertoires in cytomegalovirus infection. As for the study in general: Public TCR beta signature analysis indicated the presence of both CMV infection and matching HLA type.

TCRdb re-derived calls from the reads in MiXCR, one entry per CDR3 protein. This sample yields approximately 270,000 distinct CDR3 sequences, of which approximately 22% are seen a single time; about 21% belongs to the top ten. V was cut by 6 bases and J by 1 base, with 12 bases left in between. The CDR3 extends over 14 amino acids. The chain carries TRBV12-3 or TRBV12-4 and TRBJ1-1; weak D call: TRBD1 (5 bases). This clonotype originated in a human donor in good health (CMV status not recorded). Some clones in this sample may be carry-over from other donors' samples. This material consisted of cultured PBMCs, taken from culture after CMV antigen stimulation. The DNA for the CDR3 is TGTGCCAGCAGCCCCACCGGGGGGAACACTGAAGCTTTCTTT. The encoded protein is CASSPTGGNTEAFF.